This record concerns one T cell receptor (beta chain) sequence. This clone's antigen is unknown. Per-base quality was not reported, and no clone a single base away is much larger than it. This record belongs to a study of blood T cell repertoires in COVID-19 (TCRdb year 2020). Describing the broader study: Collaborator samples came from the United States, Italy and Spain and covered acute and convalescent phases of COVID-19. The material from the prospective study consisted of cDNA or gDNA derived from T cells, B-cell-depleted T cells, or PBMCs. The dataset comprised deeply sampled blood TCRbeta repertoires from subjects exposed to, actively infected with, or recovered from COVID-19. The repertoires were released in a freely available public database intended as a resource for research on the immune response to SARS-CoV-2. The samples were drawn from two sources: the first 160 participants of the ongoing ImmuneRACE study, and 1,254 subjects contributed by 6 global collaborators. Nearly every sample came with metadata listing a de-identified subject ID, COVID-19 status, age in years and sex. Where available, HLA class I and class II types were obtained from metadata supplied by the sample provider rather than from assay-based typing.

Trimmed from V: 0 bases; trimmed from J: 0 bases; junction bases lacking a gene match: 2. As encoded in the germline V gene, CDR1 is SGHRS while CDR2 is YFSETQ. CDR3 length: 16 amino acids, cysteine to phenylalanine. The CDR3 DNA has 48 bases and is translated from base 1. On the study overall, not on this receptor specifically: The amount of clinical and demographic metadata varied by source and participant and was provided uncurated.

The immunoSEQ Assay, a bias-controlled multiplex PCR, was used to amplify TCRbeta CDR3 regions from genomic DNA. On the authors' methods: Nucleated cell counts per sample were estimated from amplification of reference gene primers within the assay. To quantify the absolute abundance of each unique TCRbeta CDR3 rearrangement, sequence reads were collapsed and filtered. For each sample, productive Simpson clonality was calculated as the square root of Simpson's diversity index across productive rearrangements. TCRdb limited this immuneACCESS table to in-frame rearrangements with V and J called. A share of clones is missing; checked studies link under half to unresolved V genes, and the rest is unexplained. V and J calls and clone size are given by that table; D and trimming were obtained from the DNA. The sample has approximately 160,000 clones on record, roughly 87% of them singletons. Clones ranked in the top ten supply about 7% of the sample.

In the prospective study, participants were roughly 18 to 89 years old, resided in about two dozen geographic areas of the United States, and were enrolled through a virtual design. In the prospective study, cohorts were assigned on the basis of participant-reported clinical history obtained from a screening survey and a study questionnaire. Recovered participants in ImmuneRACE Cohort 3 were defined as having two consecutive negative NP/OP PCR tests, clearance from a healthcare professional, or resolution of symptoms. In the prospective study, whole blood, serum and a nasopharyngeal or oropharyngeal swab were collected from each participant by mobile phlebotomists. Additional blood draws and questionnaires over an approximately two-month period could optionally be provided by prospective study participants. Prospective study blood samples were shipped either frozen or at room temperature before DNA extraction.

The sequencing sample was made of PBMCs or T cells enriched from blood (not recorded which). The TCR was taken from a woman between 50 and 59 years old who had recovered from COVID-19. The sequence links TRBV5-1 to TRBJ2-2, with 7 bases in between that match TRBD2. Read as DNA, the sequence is TGCGCCAGCAGCTTGGACGGGAGGTCGAACACCGGGGAGCTGTTTTTT. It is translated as CASSLDGRSNTGELFF.